This T cell receptor beta chain was captured in a study of T cell repertoires in cytomegalovirus infection. As for the study in general: TCR beta signatures that were public indicated CMV infection and matching HLA type. Study-wide results and caveats: Dominating the ex vivo response were HLA-C-restricted CMV-specific TCR beta clonotypes. Adding up the frequency of public TCR beta families identified people who carried CMV plus the relevant HLA.

TCRdb reanalysed the reads using MiXCR and keeps one entry per CDR3 protein. The table has 150,000 to 200,000 distinct CDR3 sequences, 28% seen once. This clonotype turned up a few times. Its antigen remains unidentified. The V end was cut by 7 bases, the J end by 3 bases, with 4 bases between. Germline loops: CDR1 MNHEY, CDR2 SMNVEV (reference sequence). The CDR3 contains 11 residues. This chain connects TRBV27 to TRBJ2-1; D call uncertain. Sequenced: PBMCs. The sequence came from a human donor in good health (CMV status not recorded). Some clones in this sample may be carry-over from other donors' samples. CDR3: CASKDYNEQFF. The CDR3 bases are TGTGCCAGCAAGGACTACAATGAGCAGTTCTTC.